This entry lists 29 T cell receptor beta chains sequenced from one sample in a study of T-cell reconstitution after alpha-beta-depleted transplantation in children. Researchers prepared the TCRbeta library using unique molecular identifiers, the study reports. MiXCR was run by TCRdb on the PCR reads, yielding one entry per CDR3 protein. The sample records 200,000 to 250,000 distinct CDR3 sequences, approximately 8.4% being singletons. Source: PBMCs, mostly from graft donor cells, taken 360 days after TCRalphabeta/CD19-depleted stem cell transplant. The source of these receptors is a male patient aged 2 to 9 who had a stem cell transplant for acute myeloid leukemia, so the T cells may come from the graft donor.

The gene calls are TRBV5-6 and TRBJ1-6; D unclear. The CDR3 totals 13 residues. CDR1 is SGHDT, CDR2 YYEEEE, per germline. Trimming left V 7 bases short and J 14 bases short, with 19 bases between. The CDR3 sequence: CASGSLDGLTLHF. CDR3 nucleotide sequence: TGTGCCAGCGGCTCCTTGGATGGACTCACCCTCCACTTT.

This clonotype was observed a handful of times. V gene TRBV27 combines with J gene TRBJ2-2; no reliable D call. CDR1 and CDR2 from the germline V gene are MNHEY and SMNVEV (reference sequence). This CDR3 is built from 17 residues. The V end was cut by 0 bases, the J end by 5 bases, with 16 bases between. The CDR3: CASSLSGRRPGTGELFF. In nucleotides, the CDR3 is TGTGCCAGCAGTTTATCGGGCAGGCGCCCCGGAACCGGGGAGCTGTTTTTT.

In its sample, this clonotype was seen many times. V and J are TRBV12-3 or TRBV12-4 and TRBJ2-7; 7 nucleotides align to TRBD2. This CDR3 has 13 amino acids. The V gene end was trimmed by 7 bases and the J gene end by 6 bases; junction bases not matched to a gene: 9. The CDR3 DNA reads TGTGCCAGCACGGGCGGGAGACTGTCCGAGCAGTACTTC. Its translation: CASTGGRLSEQYF.

This rearrangement joins TRBV27 to TRBJ2-3; 10 bases line up with TRBD1. The CDR3 spans 16 residues. V was pared by 5 bases and J by 3 bases, with 8 bases of the junction left unmatched. Per germline, CDR1 MNHEY and CDR2 SMNVEV (reference sequence). CDR3 residues: CASSTSRTGGTDTQYF. CDR3 DNA sequence: TGTGCCAGCAGTACCTCTCGGACAGGGGGTACAGATACGCAGTATTTT.

This clonotype was counted at least ten times. The V gene is TRBV20-1, the J gene TRBJ2-2, with a tentative D call TRBD2 (6 bases). The V end lost 6 bases, the J end lost 8 bases, and 16 bases lay between the germline ends. The germline V gene encodes CDR1 DFQATT and CDR2 SNEGSKA (reference sequence). The CDR3 totals 13 residues. The CDR3 sequence: CSAETSSQGELFF. The CDR3 region has the DNA TGCAGTGCAGAAACTAGCAGCCAAGGGGAGCTGTTTTTT.

This clonotype was picked up many times. The rearrangement links TRBV11-2 to TRBJ1-2, with 10 bases lining up with TRBD1. Losses at the gene ends were 2 bases for V and 3 bases for J; bases not matched to a gene: 3. This CDR3 spans 15 amino acids. The germline CDR1 and CDR2 sequences are SGHAT and FQNNGV. The CDR3 sequence is CASSLTGQGDYGYTF. The DNA of the CDR3 is TGTGCCAGCAGCTTAACAGGACAGGGGGACTATGGCTACACCTTC.

This chain links TRBV7-2 with TRBJ2-5, with TRBD2 identical over 8 bases. Germline trimming cut 6 bases from V and 4 bases from J; bases unmatched to any gene: 10. The CDR3 contains 15 residues. Germline V lookup: CDR1 SGHTA, CDR2 FQGNSA. Written as DNA, the CDR3 is TGTGCCAGCAGTTTCGACGGACTAGCTATAGAGACCCAGTACTTC. This encodes CASSFDGLAIETQYF.

The table lists this clonotype with a few counts. V is TRBV27 and J is TRBJ2-7; TRBD2 aligns across 7 bases. This CDR3 region has 14 residues. V was clipped by 7 bases and J by 7 bases; unmatched bases: 13. Germline CDR1 MNHEY, CDR2 SMNVEV (reference sequence). The CDR3 DNA follows: TGTGCCAGCACTTCCGGGACTAAGAGGAGAGAGCAGTACTTC. Amino acid sequence: CASTSGTKRREQYF.

In this sample, this clonotype turned up many times. The genes are TRBV10-3 and TRBJ2-5; TRBD2 agrees at 10 bases. The V gene's germline CDR1 is ENHRY and CDR2 SYGVKD. There are 16 residues in the CDR3. The J segment lost 4 bases and the V segment lost 2 bases, leaving 7 bases of the junction unmatched. CDR3 nucleotides: TGTGCCATCAGTGAGAAAGCGGGGGGGCCGCGAGAGACCCAGTACTTC. This codes for CAISEKAGGPRETQYF.

This clonotype showed up many times. This chain uses TRBV9 with TRBJ2-2, with no clear D. In germline, CDR1 is SGDLS, CDR2 YYNGEE. The germline V and J ends were trimmed by 3 bases and 5 bases, with 17 bases remaining between them. This CDR3 is 16 amino acids long. CDR3 loop: CASSAPSPSGTGELFF. In DNA form, the CDR3 reads TGTGCCAGCAGCGCACCCAGCCCGAGTGGGACCGGGGAGCTGTTTTTT.

This chain uses TRBV12-3 or TRBV12-4 with TRBJ2-2; TRBD1 agrees at 11 bases. This CDR3 region has 15 residues. V was clipped by 6 bases and J by 7 bases; unmatched bases: 7. The DNA for the CDR3 is TGTGCCAGCAGAAAGGACAGGGGGCGTATCGGGGAGCTGTTTTTT. It translates to CASRKDRGRIGELFF.

This chain uses TRBV10-3 with TRBJ2-5; D is unclear. This CDR3 spans 17 amino acids. CDR1 and CDR2 (germline): ENHRY, SYGVKD. V shed 0 bases and J shed 5 bases, with 19 bases lying between them. DNA of the CDR3: TGTGCCATCAGTGAGTCAGATAGGAGTCCAGAGGCGGAGACCCAGTACTTC. As protein: CAISESDRSPEAETQYF.

This clonotype was picked up many times. The V call is TRBV5-1, the J call TRBJ1-2; 9 bases agree with TRBD1. The CDR3 covers 14 residues. The J segment lost 9 bases and the V segment lost 2 bases, leaving 8 bases of the junction unmatched. Germline values: CDR1 SGHRS, CDR2 YFSETQ. Here the CDR3 DNA reads TGCGCCAGCAGCTTTCCCGGGACAGGGAGGAGCTACACCTTC. Protein product: CASSFPGTGRSYTF.

The chain links TRBV18 to TRBJ1-5; TRBD1 is a possible D gene (5 bases). Per the germline V gene, CDR1 is KGHSH and CDR2 is LQKENI. The CDR3 is 17 amino acids. The V end lost 2 bases, the J end lost 3 bases, and 17 bases lay between the germline ends. CDR3 residues: CASSPYDAGTINQPQHF. As DNA, the CDR3 is TGTGCCAGCTCACCATACGACGCCGGGACGATCAATCAGCCCCAGCATTTT.

This clonotype turned up a few times. The chain uses TRBV5-1 and TRBJ2-3, with 8 nucleotides matching TRBD2. CDR1 SGHRS and CDR2 YFSETQ come from the germline V gene. This CDR3 contains 15 residues. Trimming cost V 1 base and J 3 bases; bases outside gene matches: 4. The CDR3 is CASSLRGLETDTQYF. CDR3 sequence (DNA): TGCGCCAGCAGCTTGCGGGGACTAGAAACAGATACGCAGTATTTT.

The chain is built from TRBV4-3 and TRBJ2-1, with TRBD2 as a possible D gene (6 bases). The germline gives CDR1 LGHNA, CDR2 YSLEER. The ends were cut back, 0 bases at V and 4 bases at J, with 16 bases in the middle. The CDR3 is 17 residues long. The CDR3 region is CASSQDRGDFPYNEQFF. The CDR3 DNA follows: TGCGCCAGCAGCCAAGACCGCGGGGACTTCCCTTACAATGAGCAGTTCTTC.

The J gene is TRBJ2-3, the V gene TRBV12-3 or TRBV12-4; D is unclear. The CDR3 totals 13 residues. V was clipped by 6 bases and J by 4 bases, with 11 bases between them. CDR3 DNA sequence: TGTGCCAGCAGCCTACCCCCCGCAGATACGCAGTATTTT. Protein sequence: CASSLPPADTQYF.

This clonotype turned up a few times. V usage is TRBV7-8 and J usage is TRBJ2-3, with a tentative D call TRBD2 (7 bases). From germline, CDR1 is SGHVS and CDR2 FQNEAQ. The CDR3 consists of 18 residues. V lost 4 bases to trimming and J lost 2 bases, with 22 bases between them. This CDR3 is CASSWRWGGQGSTDTQYF. DNA for the CDR3: TGTGCCAGCAGCTGGAGATGGGGGGGGCAGGGGTCCACAGATACGCAGTATTTT.

This clonotype was found many times. The chain is built from TRBV5-1 and TRBJ1-1; D gene unclear. Germline V gene lookup returns CDR1 SGHRS and CDR2 YFSETQ. There are 13 residues in the CDR3. V was cut by 5 bases and J by 1 base, with 9 bases left in between. CDR3: CASRVSANTEAFF. Written as DNA, the CDR3 is TGCGCCAGCAGAGTTAGCGCGAACACTGAAGCTTTCTTT.

The gene calls are TRBV5-1 and TRBJ1-4; D uncertain. V was clipped by 4 bases and J by 6 bases, with 10 bases between them. In germline, CDR1 is SGHRS, CDR2 YFSETQ. The CDR3 extends over 13 amino acids. Written as DNA, the CDR3 is TGCGCCAGCAGCCTCGGACTGGATGAAAAACTGTTTTTT. Translated: CASSLGLDEKLFF. Full variable domain (remainder filled in from reference TRBV5-1 and TRBJ1-4): KAGVTQTPRYLIKTRGQQVTLSCSPISGHRSVSWYQQTPGQGLQFLFEYFSETQRNKGNFPGRFSGRQFSNSRSEMNVSTLELGDSALYLCASSLGLDEKLFFGSGTQLSVL.

In its sample, this clonotype was seen many times. The CDR3 loop reads CASSYWSSYNEQFF. In DNA, the CDR3 is TGTGCCAGCAGCTACTGGAGCTCCTACAATGAGCAGTTCTTC. This rearrangement joins TRBV2 to TRBJ2-1; D not resolved. Germline CDR1 is SNHLY and CDR2 is FYNNEI. The V and J ends lost 6 bases and 0 bases respectively, with 9 bases between them. The CDR3 consists of 14 residues.

This clonotype has a handful of counts. This rearrangement joins TRBV4-1 to TRBJ2-3, with 8 bases matching TRBD2. Germline CDR1 reads MGHRA; CDR2 reads YSYEKL. The CDR3 loop spans 16 amino acids. The V segment lost 1 base and the J segment 3 bases; nucleotides outside the gene matches: 6. The CDR3 region has the DNA TGCGCCAGCAGCCAAGTTACGGGAGGGCAAACAGATACGCAGTATTTT. The encoded protein is CASSQVTGGQTDTQYF.

The chain combines TRBV6-2 or TRBV6-3 with TRBJ2-1, with 14 positions matching TRBD2. Germline CDR1 MNHEY, CDR2 SVGEGT. The ends lost 6 bases at V and 6 bases at J; junction bases unmatched: 16. The CDR3 extends over 19 amino acids. CDR3 DNA: TGTGCCAGCAGAATTTGGAACCCGGGACTAGCGGGAGTAGGCAATGAGCAGTTCTTC. Its protein is CASRIWNPGLAGVGNEQFF.

By share, this clonotype counts as medium-sized (0.01 to 0.1%). The chain uses TRBV12-3 or TRBV12-4 and TRBJ2-3; D gene uncertain. This CDR3 comprises 16 residues. The V and J ends lost 5 bases and 0 bases respectively, with 15 bases between them. CDR3 sequence (DNA): TGTGCCAGCAGTGTTTGGGTACCTAGGAGCACAGATACGCAGTATTTT. It is translated as CASSVWVPRSTDTQYF.

Many counts were recorded for this clonotype. This rearrangement joins TRBV12-3 or TRBV12-4 to TRBJ1-5; TRBD1 aligns across 8 bases. The CDR3 loop spans 14 amino acids. V was pared by 3 bases and J by 2 bases, with 0 bases of the junction left unmatched. The CDR3 loop is CASSLDRGNQPQHF. Here the CDR3 DNA reads TGTGCCAGCAGTTTGGACAGGGGCAATCAGCCCCAGCATTTT.

The sample holds many counts of this clonotype. At one end, the junction sequence differs from germline, possibly due to a read error. Written as DNA, the CDR3 is TGCGCCAGCAGCCCCAGGACAGGGGCGAGATCGCTTGCCTTC. It yields the protein CASSPRTGARSLAF. The V gene is TRBV4-1, the J gene TRBJ2-7; 9 positions match TRBD1. The CDR3 loop spans 14 amino acids. In germline, CDR1 is MGHRA, CDR2 YSYEKL.

In this sample, this clonotype turned up a few times. The rearrangement links TRBV10-3 to TRBJ2-2, with 10 bases fitting TRBD2. The ends lost 10 bases at V and 4 bases at J; junction bases unmatched: 6. The CDR3 totals 14 residues. The germline V gene encodes CDR1 ENHRY and CDR2 SYGVKD. The DNA of the CDR3 is TGTGCCACCACCCTAGCGGGGGTCACCGGGGAGCTGTTTTTT. Translating it yields CATTLAGVTGELFF.

This clonotype has only a few counts. V and J are TRBV10-3 and TRBJ2-5; 10 bases line up with TRBD2. The trim removed 5 bases at V and 5 bases at J, leaving 2 bases unmatched. Germline V gene lookup returns CDR1 ENHRY and CDR2 SYGVKD. There are 13 residues in the CDR3. For the CDR3, the DNA is TGTGCCATCAGTCATAGCGGGAGGGAGACCCAGTACTTC. Protein: CAISHSGRETQYF.

The chain is built from TRBV5-5 and TRBJ1-1; TRBD1 agrees at 11 bases. This CDR3 comprises 14 residues. V dropped 5 bases and J dropped 4; count of bases not matched to a gene: 4. From germline, CDR1 is SGHKS and CDR2 YYEKEE (reference sequence). CDR3 sequence reads: CASSPGQGATEAFF. In DNA form, the CDR3 reads TGTGCCAGCAGTCCCGGACAGGGGGCCACTGAAGCTTTCTTT.